Listed below are T cell receptor beta chains from one sample, sequenced in a study of T cells expressing NK-cell markers. TCRdb reanalyzed the 5' RACE reads and collapses them to one entry per CDR3 protein, without DNA. Its table lists under 600,000 distinct CDR3 sequences. Sequencing was done on a sample of blood T cells: a sorted CD56 or NKG2C T cell subset, CD4+ or CD8+ T cells, or bulk PBMC T cells (not recorded which). Receptor source: a woman aged 45-65 years in good health. Each CDR3 is given with its conserved first and last residue. The order of the fields is J gene, V gene, CDR3 protein.

TRBJ2-2 TRBV25-1 CASSETSGSIWGTGELFF
TRBJ2-1 TRBV6-6 CASSGGPKYNEQFF
TRBJ2-4 TRBV24-1 CATSEDRGAAKNIQYF
TRBJ2-3 TRBV29-1 CSVDLLPRTDTQYF
TRBJ2-7 TRBV15 CATSRDLGGPYEQYF
TRBJ1-4 TRBV15 CATSRDNGVEKLFF
TRBJ1-3 TRBV20-1 CSAPGPGNTIYF
TRBJ2-2 TRBV12-3/TRBV12-4 CASTLEGWGVDTGELFF
TRBJ2-1 TRBV15 CATSRERPGLPNEQFF
TRBJ2-7 TRBV5-1 CASSYWASGNYEQYF
TRBJ1-1 TRBV5-1 CASEMGEGGDTEAFF
TRBJ2-1 TRBV20-1 CSAPFSGRAAEQFF
TRBJ1-1 TRBV20-1 CSASVGFGGTEAFF
TRBJ2-5 TRBV9 CASSVLAGVSETQYF
TRBJ2-7 TRBV7-9 CASSLGQPIYEQYF
TRBJ2-1 TRBV14 CASRKTGTGGNEQFF
TRBJ1-6 TRBV11-2 CASSLTIGTGMRMNSPLHF
TRBJ2-3 TRBV12-3/TRBV12-4 CASSSAGGATDTQYF
TRBJ2-1 TRBV29-1 CSHKRSGLAVTEQFF
TRBJ2-3 TRBV4-2 CASSQEVVRADTQYF
TRBJ1-3 TRBV28 CASTGTGVSGNTIYF
TRBJ2-3 TRBV6-1 CASRGRLAGPSTDTQYF
TRBJ2-7 TRBV12-3/TRBV12-4 CASTQLAGGLYEQYF
TRBJ1-3 TRBV10-2 CASSRGPSGNTIYF
TRBJ2-3 TRBV20-1 CSARQKNTDTQYF
TRBJ2-7 TRBV6-5 CATLQGPGTYEQYF
TRBJ2-3 TRBV10-2 CASGNQGVRNTQYF
TRBJ1-6 TRBV6-1 CASSERGGGIVNSPLHF
TRBJ2-5 TRBV10-1 CASSESGSTAWTQYF
TRBJ2-5 TRBV30 CAWSRTSGRAVETQYF
TRBJ2-7 TRBV6-6 CASSPNSDTHIAASYEQYF
TRBJ2-7 TRBV20-1 CSVRLAGEESYEQYF
TRBJ1-2 TRBV9 CASSPQGTSEGYTF
TRBJ1-2 TRBV19 CASCNRYFYGYTF
TRBJ1-1 TRBV20-1 CSASPPLAPKAFF
TRBJ1-2 TRBV12-3/TRBV12-4 CASSLRDGTNYGYTF
TRBJ2-2 TRBV5-1 CASSSLNRDYANTGELFF
TRBJ2-3 TRBV6-5 CASSPYRGADTQYF
TRBJ2-2 TRBV30 CAWSQAGTGELFF
TRBJ1-3 TRBV20-1 CSAREPTGDRNTIYF
TRBJ1-1 TRBV29-1 CSSNRDYTEAFF
TRBJ2-7 TRBV9 CASSLKWASSVQYF
TRBJ2-1 TRBV3-1 CASSQKGGPGQQFF
TRBJ2-3 TRBV5-1 CASSLPPSGIRTDTQYF
TRBJ1-4 TRBV7-2 CASSVTGGSNEKLFF
TRBJ2-3 TRBV5-1 CASSKERETDTQYF
TRBJ2-1 TRBV20-1 CSALRGRGLNEQFF
TRBJ1-1 TRBV7-2 CASSLPGRNTEAFF